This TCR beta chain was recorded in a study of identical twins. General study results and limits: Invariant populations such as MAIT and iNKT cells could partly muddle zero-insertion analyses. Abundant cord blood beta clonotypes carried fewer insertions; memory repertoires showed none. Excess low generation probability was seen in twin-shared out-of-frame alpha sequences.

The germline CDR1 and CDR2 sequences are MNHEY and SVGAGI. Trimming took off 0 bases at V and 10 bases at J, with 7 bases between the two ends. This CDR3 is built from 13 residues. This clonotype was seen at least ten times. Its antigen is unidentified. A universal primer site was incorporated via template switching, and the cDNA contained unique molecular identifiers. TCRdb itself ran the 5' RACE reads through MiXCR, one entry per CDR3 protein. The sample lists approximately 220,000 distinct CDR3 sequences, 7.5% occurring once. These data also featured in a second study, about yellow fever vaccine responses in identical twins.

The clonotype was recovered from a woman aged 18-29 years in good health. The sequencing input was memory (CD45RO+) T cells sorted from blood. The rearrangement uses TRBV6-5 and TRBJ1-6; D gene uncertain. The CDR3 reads CASSYSGSSPLHF. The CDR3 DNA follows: TGTGCCAGCAGTTACTCTGGATCCTCACCCCTCCACTTT.